Each of the 9 T cell receptor beta chains below was sequenced from the same sample in a study of blood T cell repertoires in COVID-19. Clones were read by immunoSEQ multiplex PCR, and TCRdb kept only the in-frame ones, dropping some. The sample shows roughly 340,000 clones, about nine tenths of them seen only once. Sequences were obtained from peripheral blood. The receptors here all came from a woman between 65 and 79 years old with COVID-19, enrolled during active disease.

This clone appeared a few times. This chain links TRBV30 with TRBJ1-4; no definite D call. With 3 bases removed from V and 4 bases from J, the gap between germline ends came to 9 bases. This CDR3 has 13 amino acids. Germline assignment: CDR1 GTSNPN and CDR2 SVGIG (reference sequence). This CDR3 is CAWRLSLNEKLFF. CDR3 bases: TGTGCCTGGAGACTCTCCCTTAATGAAAAACTGTTTTTT. Using reference TRBV30 and TRBJ1-4 for the parts outside the CDR3, the full variable domain is SQTIHQWPATLVQPVGSPLSLECTVEGTSNPNLYWYRQAAGRGLQLLFYSVGIGQISSEVPQNLSASRPQDRQFILSSKKLLLSDSGFYLCAWRLSLNEKLFFGSGTQLSVL.

The gene calls are TRBV19 and TRBJ2-5, with 11 bases fitting TRBD2. J gave up 1 base and V 3 bases, and 1 base lay outside the gene matches. This CDR3 is 15 amino acids long. Germline V gene lookup returns CDR1 LNHDA and CDR2 SQIVND (reference sequence). CDR3 region: CASSMGLAAQETQYF. The DNA for the CDR3 is TGTGCCAGTAGTATGGGACTAGCGGCCCAAGAGACCCAGTACTTC.

This clone occurred once. The chain has TRBV4-2 and TRBJ2-3; 8 bases align to TRBD2. Germline lookup yields CDR1 LGHNA and CDR2 YNFKEQ. V shed 5 bases, J shed 6 bases, and the junction held 16 bases outside the gene matches. The CDR3 consists of 17 residues. The chain's CDR3 is CASSSGGVGSGEDTQYF. The DNA of the CDR3 is TGTGCCAGCAGCTCGGGGGGGGTGGGTAGCGGTGAGGATACGCAGTATTTT.

V is TRBV27 and J is TRBJ1-6; 9 bases are a match to TRBD1. Trimming removed 2 bases from V and 7 bases from J; junction bases left unmatched: 9. CDR3 length: 17 amino acids. Germline CDR1 reads MNHEY; CDR2 reads SMNVEV (reference sequence). Here the CDR3 reads CASSLASGTGRNSPLHF. Here the CDR3 DNA reads TGTGCCAGCAGTTTAGCGTCCGGGACAGGGAGGAATTCACCCCTCCACTTT.

Only a few counts were recorded for this clone. The V and J genes are TRBV6-1 and TRBJ1-3, with no clear D. The CDR3 totals 15 residues. Germline V gene lookup returns CDR1 MNHNS and CDR2 SASEGT. The germline V and J ends were trimmed by 0 bases and 4 bases, with 10 bases remaining between them. The CDR3 reads CASSEAARRGNTIYF. Here the CDR3 DNA reads TGTGCCAGCAGTGAAGCGGCCCGGAGGGGAAACACCATATATTTT.

This chain links TRBV19 with TRBJ1-1; D is uncertain. CDR1 is LNHDA, CDR2 SQIVND, per germline (reference sequence). The CDR3 sequence is 13 residues long. The ends were cut back, 3 bases at V and 0 bases at J, with 5 bases in the middle. The CDR3 region is CASSIQVNTEAFF. CDR3 DNA: TGTGCCAGTAGTATTCAGGTGAACACTGAAGCTTTCTTT. Filled out from reference TRBV19 and TRBJ1-1, the complete variable domain reads DGGITQSPKYLFRKEGQNVTLSCEQNLNHDAMYWYRQDPGQGLRLIYYSQIVNDFQKGDIAEGYSVSREKKESFPLTVTSAQKNPTAFYLCASSIQVNTEAFFGQGTRLTVV.

The rearrangement joins TRBV13 to TRBJ2-7; 10 bases are shared with TRBD2. The germline V gene has CDR1 PRHDT and CDR2 FYEKMQ (reference sequence). V shed 4 bases, J shed 5 bases, and the junction held 5 bases outside the gene matches. This CDR3 is built from 14 residues. CDR3 bases: TGTGCCAGCAGCTATTCTAGCGGGGGTAACGAGCAGTACTTC. Amino acids: CASSYSSGGNEQYF.

The rearrangement links TRBV9 to TRBJ1-5, with 8 bases lining up with TRBD1. The CDR3 extends over 15 amino acids. V shed 4 bases and J 3 bases; nucleotides not matched to a gene: 6. The germline gives CDR1 SGDLS, CDR2 YYNGEE. CDR3 in amino acids: CASSPGTGDNQPQHF. The CDR3 nucleotides read TGTGCCAGCAGCCCTGGGACAGGTGACAATCAGCCCCAGCATTTT. The complete variable domain, with remaining parts taken from reference TRBV9 and TRBJ1-5, reads DSGVTQTPKHLITATGQRVTLRCSPRSGDLSVYWYQQSLDQGLQFLIQYYNGEERAKGNILERFSAQQFPDLHSELNLSSLELGDSALYFCASSPGTGDNQPQHFGDGTRLSIL.

This clone was observed once. The chain combines TRBV6-2 or TRBV6-3 with TRBJ1-6; tentatively, D is TRBD1 (6 bases). Trimming took 5 bases from V and 7 from J, leaving 12 bases between them. The germline CDR1 and CDR2 sequences are MNHEY and SVGEGT. The CDR3 contains 14 residues. The CDR3, as DNA: TGTGCCAGCAGTCCAGGGGTTTCCAATTCACCCCTCCACTTT. Translated, it gives CASSPGVSNSPLHF.